Here is one TCR beta chain with its context. Its cognate antigen is unknown. V trimming: 4 bases; J trimming: 2 bases; junction bases outside the gene matches: 10. In germline, CDR1 is LNHDA, CDR2 SQIVND (reference sequence). The length of the CDR3 is 17 residues. The sample comes from a study of cytomegalovirus exposure and HLA in healthy donors. Findings and caveats of the study: Earlier analysis looked at TCR beta V segments, and most were productive about 87% or about 30% of the time. An observed cluster of highly shared sequence variants was recorded as a likely sequencing artifact. Apart from CMV serostatus, no immune exposure information was available. In vitro testing confirmed a few CMV-associated chains as specific for CMV antigens.

The PCR was carried out with 60 Vbeta primers and 13 Jbeta primers. Here immunoSEQ multiplex PCR was the method, and the copy in TCRdb shows in-frame clones only, minus some. The sample shows around 37,000 clones, 74% of them seen only once. The sequence was collected from a man aged 30-40 years in good health and CMV-seronegative. The sequenced sample consisted of PBMCs. The rearrangement uses TRBV19 and TRBJ2-2; 7 bases map to TRBD1. The CDR3 loop reads CASSKRPQGLNTGELFF. The CDR3 DNA reads as TGTGCCAGTAGTAAGCGACCACAGGGGCTTAACACCGGGGAGCTGTTTTTT.